This entry features one T cell receptor beta chain sequence. The J segment lost 7 bases and the V segment lost 3 bases, leaving 6 bases of the junction unmatched. The CDR3 is made up of 13 amino acids. From germline, CDR1 is LGHDT and CDR2 YNNKEL (reference sequence). This sample stems from a study of blood T cell repertoires in COVID-19. Looking at the study overall: The United States, Italy and Spain provided the acute and convalescent COVID-19 samples. PBMCs, B-cell-depleted T cells, or T cells provided the cDNA or gDNA that made up the material.

In the original workflow: Nucleated cell counts were estimated from reference gene primer amplification. Generated by immunoSEQ multiplex PCR, the TCRdb table keeps only in-frame clones and is missing some. That table supplies the V and J calls and clone size; D and trimming were determined from the DNA. The profile shows over 110,000 clones, 88% of them singletons. The rearrangement joins TRBV3-1 (or the pseudogene TRBV3-2) to TRBJ2-7, with 7 bases that match TRBD1. The sequence derives from a human donor in a cohort sampled during active COVID-19. Sequenced sample: peripheral blood. CDR3 bases: TGTGCCAGCAGCCAGACAGGGTTGGGGGAGCAGTACTTC. Translating it yields CASSQTGLGEQYF.